The 3 T cell receptor beta chains below all came from one sample that was sequenced in a study of T cells in tuberculosis. Documented time point: new active TB diagnosis, blood taken before or within 7 days of starting treatment. Here immunoSEQ multiplex PCR was the method, and the copy in TCRdb shows in-frame clones only, minus some. This sample has tens of thousands of clones; about 90% occur once, and the top ten carry 7%. The sample in question was PBMCs, obtained at tuberculosis diagnosis. The receptors derive from an adult with tuberculosis. Some clones in this sample may be carry-over from other donors' samples.

This clone was detected only once. The chain joins TRBV7-9 to TRBJ2-3; 7 bases align to TRBD1. CDR3 length: 15 residues. The germline V gene encodes CDR1 SEHNR and CDR2 FQNEAQ (reference sequence). The J segment lost 0 bases and the V segment lost 3 bases, leaving 3 bases of the junction unmatched. This CDR3 is CASSFRDSSTDTQYF. In DNA form, the CDR3 reads TGTGCCAGCAGCTTCCGGGACAGTAGCACAGATACGCAGTATTTT.

This chain connects TRBV7-2 to TRBJ1-1; D call uncertain. The CDR3 covers 15 residues. Germline CDR1 is SGHTA and CDR2 is FQGNSA. V shed 2 bases and J shed 4 bases, with 14 bases lying between them. The CDR3 reads CASSLFEGAVTEAFF. DNA of the CDR3: TGTGCCAGCAGCTTATTTGAGGGTGCGGTCACTGAAGCTTTCTTT.

This clone occurred once. This chain connects TRBV12-5 to TRBJ2-6; D is unclear. The CDR3 consists of 17 residues. Trimming took off 0 bases at V and 2 bases at J, with 11 bases between the two ends. Germline lookup yields CDR1 LGHNT and CDR2 FRNRAP. Written as DNA, the CDR3 is TGTGCTAGTGGTTTGGTGCCCGAGAGTACTGGGGCCAACGTCCTGACTTTC. Protein sequence: CASGLVPESTGANVLTF.